This T cell receptor (beta chain) was sequenced during a study of cytomegalovirus exposure and HLA in healthy donors. This CDR3 has 12 amino acids. V shed 6 bases and J shed 5 bases, with 11 bases lying between them. Germline V gene data show CDR1 as SQVTM and CDR2 as ANQGSEA. Clones were sequenced by immunoSEQ multiplex PCR, and TCRdb holds only the in-frame ones, with some missing. The data show about 160,000 clones, approximately 96% seen once. The clonotype was recovered from a woman between 18 and 29 years old in good health and CMV-seronegative. This chain joins TRBV29-1 and TRBJ2-1, with a possible D match to TRBD1 (5 bases). Sequenced sample: PBMCs. As DNA, the CDR3 is TGCAGCGTAGACATACAGGACAATGAGCAGTTCTTC. This codes for CSVDIQDNEQFF.